This TCR beta chain was captured in a study of T cell repertoires in ileal Crohn's disease. The overall study: All patients had surgery for stricturing (roughly 61%) or penetrating (about 39%) disease. From the surgical specimen's inflamed ileum, biopsies were taken as M0. Each sample's TCRB immunosequencing used five hundred nanograms of biopsy DNA. Findings and limits, study-wide: Clonality above 26.8% at surgery always came with endoscopic recurrence.

Profiled with immunoSEQ multiplex PCR; TCRdb holds only in-frame clones, not every one. The repertoire holds approximately 14,000 clones, 65% to 80% seen once, with approximately 13% in the top ten. Time point here: inflamed ileum from the surgical specimen. Turning to this clone: Its antigen is as yet unknown. A junction end diverges from the germline sequence, so it may reflect a read error.

CDR1 and CDR2 from the germline V gene are KGHSH and LQKENI. The CDR3 covers 13 residues. This TCR was sampled from an adult with Crohn's disease. The material sequenced was ileal tissue. The V and J genes are TRBV18 and TRBJ2-7; D possibly uses TRBD1 or TRBD2 (5 bases each). The CDR3 DNA sequence: TGTGCCAGCTCGCCACGGGATAGGACAGAGCAGTACTTC. Amino acid sequence: CASSPRDRTEQYF. The full variable domain, in which reference TRBV18 and TRBJ2-7 provide the parts outside the CDR3, is NAGVMQNPRHLVRRRGQEARLRCSPMKGHSHVYWYRQLPEEGLKFMVYLQKENIIDESGMPKERFSAEFPKEGPSILRIQQVVRGDSAAYFCASSPRDRTEQYFGPGTRLTVT.